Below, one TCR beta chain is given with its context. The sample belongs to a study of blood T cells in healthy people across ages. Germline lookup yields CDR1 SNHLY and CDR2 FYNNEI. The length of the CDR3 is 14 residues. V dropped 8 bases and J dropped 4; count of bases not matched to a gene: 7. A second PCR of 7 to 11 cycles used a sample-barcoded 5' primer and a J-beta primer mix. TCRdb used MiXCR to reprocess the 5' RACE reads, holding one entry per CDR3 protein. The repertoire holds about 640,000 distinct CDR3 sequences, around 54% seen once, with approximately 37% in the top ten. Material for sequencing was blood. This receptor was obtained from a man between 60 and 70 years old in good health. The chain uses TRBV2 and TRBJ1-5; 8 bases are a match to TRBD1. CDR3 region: CASGDRLGNQPQHF. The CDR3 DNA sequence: TGTGCCAGCGGGGACAGGCTTGGGAATCAGCCCCAGCATTTT.